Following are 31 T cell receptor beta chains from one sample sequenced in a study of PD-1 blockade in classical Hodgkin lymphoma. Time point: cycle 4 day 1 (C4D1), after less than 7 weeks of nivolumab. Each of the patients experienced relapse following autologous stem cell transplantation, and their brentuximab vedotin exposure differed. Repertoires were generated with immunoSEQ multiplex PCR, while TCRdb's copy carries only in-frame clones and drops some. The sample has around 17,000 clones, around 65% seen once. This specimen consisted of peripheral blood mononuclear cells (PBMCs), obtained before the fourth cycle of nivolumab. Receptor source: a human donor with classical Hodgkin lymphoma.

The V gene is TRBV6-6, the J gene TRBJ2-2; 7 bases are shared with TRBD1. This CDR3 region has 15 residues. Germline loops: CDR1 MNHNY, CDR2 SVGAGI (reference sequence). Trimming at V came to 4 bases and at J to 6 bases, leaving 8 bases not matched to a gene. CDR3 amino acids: CASSSHTGVPGELFF. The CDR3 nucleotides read TGTGCCAGCAGTTCCCATACAGGGGTACCCGGGGAGCTGTTTTTT.

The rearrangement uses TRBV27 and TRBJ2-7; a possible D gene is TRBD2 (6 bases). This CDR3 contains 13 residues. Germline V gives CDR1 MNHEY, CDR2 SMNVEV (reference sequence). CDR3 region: CAETGEQSYEQYF. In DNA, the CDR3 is TGTGCAGAAACGGGGGAGCAGTCCTACGAGCAGTACTTC.

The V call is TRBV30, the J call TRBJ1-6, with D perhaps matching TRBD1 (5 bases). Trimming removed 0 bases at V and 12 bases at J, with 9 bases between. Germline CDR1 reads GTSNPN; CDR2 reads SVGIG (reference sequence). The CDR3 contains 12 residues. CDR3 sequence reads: CAWSVGTLPLHF. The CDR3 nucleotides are TGTGCCTGGAGTGTAGGGACTTTACCCCTCCACTTT.

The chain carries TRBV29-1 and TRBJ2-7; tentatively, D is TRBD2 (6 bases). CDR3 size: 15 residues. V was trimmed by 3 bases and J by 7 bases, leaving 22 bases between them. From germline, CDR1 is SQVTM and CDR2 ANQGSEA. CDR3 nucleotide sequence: TGCAGCGTTGACCCTCATGGGAGGCCGGGGGAAGAGCAGTACTTC. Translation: CSVDPHGRPGEEQYF.

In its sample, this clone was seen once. CDR3 in DNA: TGTGCCAGCACGAACATGGACAGGGCGGGCACTGAAGCTTTCTTT. Translated: CASTNMDRAGTEAFF. The chain has TRBV6-6 and TRBJ1-1; 8 bases line up with TRBD1. The CDR3 is 15 residues long. Losses at the gene ends were 7 bases for V and 4 bases for J; bases not matched to a gene: 11. Looked up from germline, CDR1 is MNHNY and CDR2 is SVGAGI (reference sequence).

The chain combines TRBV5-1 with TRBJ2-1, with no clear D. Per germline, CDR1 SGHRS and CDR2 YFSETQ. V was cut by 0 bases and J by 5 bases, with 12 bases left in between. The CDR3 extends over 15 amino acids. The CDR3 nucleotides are TGCGCCAGCAGCTTGGTCCTCTCAGCGAACAATGAGCAGTTCTTC. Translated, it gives CASSLVLSANNEQFF.

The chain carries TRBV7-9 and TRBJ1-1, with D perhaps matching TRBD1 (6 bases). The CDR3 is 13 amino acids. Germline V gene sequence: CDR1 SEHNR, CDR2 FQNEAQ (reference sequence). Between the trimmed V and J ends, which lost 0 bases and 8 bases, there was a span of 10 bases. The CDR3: CASSLARGAEAFF. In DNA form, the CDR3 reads TGTGCCAGCAGCTTAGCGCGGGGGGCCGAAGCTTTCTTT.

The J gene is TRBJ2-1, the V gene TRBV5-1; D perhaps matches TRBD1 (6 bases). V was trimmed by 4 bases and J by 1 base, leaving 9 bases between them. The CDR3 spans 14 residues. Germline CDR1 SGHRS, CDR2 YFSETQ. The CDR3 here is CASSPGTSYNEQFF. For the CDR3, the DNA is TGCGCCAGCAGCCCCGGGACATCCTACAATGAGCAGTTCTTC.

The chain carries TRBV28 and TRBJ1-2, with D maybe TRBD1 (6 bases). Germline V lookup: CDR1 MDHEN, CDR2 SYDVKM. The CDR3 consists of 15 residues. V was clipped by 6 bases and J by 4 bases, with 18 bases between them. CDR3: CASSSRGGGGYGYTF. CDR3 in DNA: TGTGCCAGCAGCTCCCGCGGAGGGGGTGGCTATGGCTACACCTTC.

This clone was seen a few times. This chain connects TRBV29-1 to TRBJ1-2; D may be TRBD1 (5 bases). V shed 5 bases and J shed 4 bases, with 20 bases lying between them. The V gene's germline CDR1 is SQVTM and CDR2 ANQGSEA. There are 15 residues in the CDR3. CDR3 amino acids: CSVYPPQGLLYGYTF. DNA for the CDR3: TGCAGCGTTTACCCACCCCAGGGACTCCTCTATGGCTACACCTTC.

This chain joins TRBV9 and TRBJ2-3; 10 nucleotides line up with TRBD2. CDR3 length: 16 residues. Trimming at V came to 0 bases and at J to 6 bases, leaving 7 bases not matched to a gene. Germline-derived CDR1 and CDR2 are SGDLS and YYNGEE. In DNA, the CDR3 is TGTGCCAGCAGCGTAGGGAGTAGCGGGAGGTTTGATACGCAGTATTTT. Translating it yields CASSVGSSGRFDTQYF.

The CDR3 sequence is CASTAGQVLDTQYF. The CDR3 DNA follows: TGTGCCAGCACAGCGGGACAGGTATTGGATACGCAGTATTTT. The chain joins TRBV2 to TRBJ2-3; maybe TRBD1 (8 bases). Trimming took 7 bases from V and 6 from J, leaving 17 bases between them. This CDR3 region has 14 residues. The germline V gene has CDR1 SNHLY and CDR2 FYNNEI.

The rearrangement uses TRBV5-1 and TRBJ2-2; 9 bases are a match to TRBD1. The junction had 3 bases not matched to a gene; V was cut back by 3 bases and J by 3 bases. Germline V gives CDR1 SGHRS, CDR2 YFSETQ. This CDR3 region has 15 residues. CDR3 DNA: TGCGCCAGCAGCTACAGGACAGGGGACACCGGGGAGCTGTTTTTT. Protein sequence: CASSYRTGDTGELFF.

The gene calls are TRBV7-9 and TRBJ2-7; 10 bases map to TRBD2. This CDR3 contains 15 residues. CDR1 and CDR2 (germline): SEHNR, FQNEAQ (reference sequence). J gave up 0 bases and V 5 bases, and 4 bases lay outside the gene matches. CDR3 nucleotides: TGTGCCAGCAGCCTGGGACTAGCGCTCTCCTACGAGCAGTACTTC. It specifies CASSLGLALSYEQYF.

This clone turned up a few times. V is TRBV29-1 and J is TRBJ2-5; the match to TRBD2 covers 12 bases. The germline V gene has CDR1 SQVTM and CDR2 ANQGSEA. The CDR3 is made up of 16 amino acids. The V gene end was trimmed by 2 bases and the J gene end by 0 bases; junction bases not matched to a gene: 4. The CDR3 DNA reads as TGCAGCGTTGAACCCCGGACTAGCGGGAACCAAGAGACCCAGTACTTC. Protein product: CSVEPRTSGNQETQYF.

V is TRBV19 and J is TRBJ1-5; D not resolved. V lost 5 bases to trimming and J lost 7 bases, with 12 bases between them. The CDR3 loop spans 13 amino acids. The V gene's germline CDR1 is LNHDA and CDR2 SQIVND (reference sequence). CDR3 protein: CASSPGPGQPQHF. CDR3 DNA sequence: TGTGCCAGTAGTCCGGGCCCGGGGCAGCCCCAGCATTTT. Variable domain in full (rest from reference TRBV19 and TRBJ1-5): DGGITQSPKYLFRKEGQNVTLSCEQNLNHDAMYWYRQDPGQGLRLIYYSQIVNDFQKGDIAEGYSVSREKKESFPLTVTSAQKNPTAFYLCASSPGPGQPQHFGDGTRLSIL.

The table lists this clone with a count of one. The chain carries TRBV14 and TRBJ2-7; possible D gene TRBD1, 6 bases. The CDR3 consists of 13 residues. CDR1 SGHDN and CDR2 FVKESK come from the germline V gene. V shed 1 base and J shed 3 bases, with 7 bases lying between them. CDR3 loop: CASSQGTVYEQYF. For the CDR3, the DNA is TGTGCCAGCAGCCAAGGGACAGTCTACGAGCAGTACTTC.

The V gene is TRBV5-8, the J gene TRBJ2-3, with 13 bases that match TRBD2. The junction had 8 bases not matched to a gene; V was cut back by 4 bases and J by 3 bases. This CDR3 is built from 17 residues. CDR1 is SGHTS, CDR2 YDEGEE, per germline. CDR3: CASSVGLAGTVTDTQYF. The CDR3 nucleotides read TGTGCCAGCAGCGTGGGACTAGCGGGAACGGTAACAGATACGCAGTATTTT.

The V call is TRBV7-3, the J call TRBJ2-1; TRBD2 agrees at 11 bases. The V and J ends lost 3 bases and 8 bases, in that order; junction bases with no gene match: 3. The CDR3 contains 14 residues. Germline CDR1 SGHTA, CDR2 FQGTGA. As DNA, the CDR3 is TGTGCCAGCAGCTTGACTAGCGGGAACCATGAGCAGTTCTTC. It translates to CASSLTSGNHEQFF. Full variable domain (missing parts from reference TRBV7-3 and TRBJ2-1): GAGVSQTPSNKVTEKGKYVELRCDPISGHTALYWYRQSLGQGPEFLIYFQGTGAADDSGLPNDRFFAVRPEGSVSTLKIQRTERGDSAVYLCASSLTSGNHEQFFGPGTRLTVL.

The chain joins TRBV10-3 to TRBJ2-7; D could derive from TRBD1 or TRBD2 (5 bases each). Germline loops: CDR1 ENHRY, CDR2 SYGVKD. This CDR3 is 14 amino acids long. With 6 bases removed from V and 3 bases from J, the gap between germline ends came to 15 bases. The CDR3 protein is CAISHRDGDYEQYF. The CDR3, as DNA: TGTGCCATCAGCCACCGGGACGGAGACTACGAGCAGTACTTC.

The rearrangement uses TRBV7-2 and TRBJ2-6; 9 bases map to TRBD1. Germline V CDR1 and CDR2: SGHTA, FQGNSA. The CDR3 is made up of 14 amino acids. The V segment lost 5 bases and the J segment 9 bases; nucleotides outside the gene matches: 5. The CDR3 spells CASSRTGDGNVLTF. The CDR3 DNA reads TGTGCCAGCAGCCGGACAGGGGATGGCAACGTCCTGACTTTC.

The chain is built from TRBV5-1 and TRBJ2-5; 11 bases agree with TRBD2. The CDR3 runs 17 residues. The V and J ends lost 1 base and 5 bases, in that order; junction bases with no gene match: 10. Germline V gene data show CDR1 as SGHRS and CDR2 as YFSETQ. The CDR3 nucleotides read TGCGCCAGCAGCTTGATAATAACTAGCGGGAGTGAGGAGACCCAGTACTTC. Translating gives CASSLIITSGSEETQYF.

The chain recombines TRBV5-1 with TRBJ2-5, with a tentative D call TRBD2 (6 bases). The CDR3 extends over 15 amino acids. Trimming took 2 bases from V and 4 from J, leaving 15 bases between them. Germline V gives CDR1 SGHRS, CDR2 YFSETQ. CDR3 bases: TGCGCCAGCAGCTTCAGGGCCCCCGGGAGAGAGACCCAGTACTTC. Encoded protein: CASSFRAPGRETQYF.

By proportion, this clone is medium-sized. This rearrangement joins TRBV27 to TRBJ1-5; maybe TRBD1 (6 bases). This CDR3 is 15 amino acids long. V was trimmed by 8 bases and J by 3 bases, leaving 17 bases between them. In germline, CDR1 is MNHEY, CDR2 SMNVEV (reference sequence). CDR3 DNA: TGTGCCAGCGGCCGAACAGGGATGAACAATCAGCCCCAGCATTTT. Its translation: CASGRTGMNNQPQHF.

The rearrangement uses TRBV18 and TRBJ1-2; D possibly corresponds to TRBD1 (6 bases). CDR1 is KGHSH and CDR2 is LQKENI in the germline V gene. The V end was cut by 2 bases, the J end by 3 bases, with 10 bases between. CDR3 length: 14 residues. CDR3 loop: CASSPRDTYYGYTF. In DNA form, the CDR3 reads TGTGCCAGCTCACCAAGGGACACCTACTATGGCTACACCTTC.

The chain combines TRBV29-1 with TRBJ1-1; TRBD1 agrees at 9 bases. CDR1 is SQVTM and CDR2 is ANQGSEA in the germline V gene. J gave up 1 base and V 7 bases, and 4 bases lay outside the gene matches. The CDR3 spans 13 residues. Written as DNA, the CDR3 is TGCAGCGAGCGGACAGGGGCGAACACTGAAGCTTTCTTT. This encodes CSERTGANTEAFF.

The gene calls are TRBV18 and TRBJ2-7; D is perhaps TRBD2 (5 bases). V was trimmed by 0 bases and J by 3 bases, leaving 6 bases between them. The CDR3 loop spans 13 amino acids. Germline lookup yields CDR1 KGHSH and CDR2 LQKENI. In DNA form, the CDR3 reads TGTGCCAGCTCACCACCGAGCGGCTACGAGCAGTACTTC. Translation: CASSPPSGYEQYF.

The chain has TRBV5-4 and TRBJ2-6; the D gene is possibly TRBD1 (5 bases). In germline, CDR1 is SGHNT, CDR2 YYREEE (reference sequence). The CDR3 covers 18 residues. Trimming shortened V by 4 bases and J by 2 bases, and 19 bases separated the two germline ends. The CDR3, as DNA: TGTGCCAGCAGCCCCGCTCCTCCAGGGTTTGCTGGGGCCAACGTCCTGACTTTC. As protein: CASSPAPPGFAGANVLTF.

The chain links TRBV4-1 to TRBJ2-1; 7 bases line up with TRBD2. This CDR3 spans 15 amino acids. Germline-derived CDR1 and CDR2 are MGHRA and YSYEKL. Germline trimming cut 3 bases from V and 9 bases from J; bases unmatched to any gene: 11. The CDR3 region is CASSQKGGATGEQFF. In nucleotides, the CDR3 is TGCGCCAGCAGCCAGAAGGGAGGGGCGACCGGTGAGCAGTTCTTC.

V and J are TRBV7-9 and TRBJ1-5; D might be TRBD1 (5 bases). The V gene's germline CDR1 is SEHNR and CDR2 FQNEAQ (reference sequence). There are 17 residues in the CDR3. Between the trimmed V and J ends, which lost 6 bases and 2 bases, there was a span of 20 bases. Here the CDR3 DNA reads TGTGCCAGCAGAATAAGCTTTCCCAGGGAAGGCAATCAGCCCCAGCATTTT. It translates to CASRISFPREGNQPQHF.

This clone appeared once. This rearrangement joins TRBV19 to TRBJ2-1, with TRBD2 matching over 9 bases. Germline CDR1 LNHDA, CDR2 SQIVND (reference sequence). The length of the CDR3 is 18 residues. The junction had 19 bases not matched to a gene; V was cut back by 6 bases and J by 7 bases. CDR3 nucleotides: TGTGCCAGTAGACTTGAACGCGGGGGGGGAGGGGGGGCGAATGAGCAGTTCTTC. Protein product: CASRLERGGGGGANEQFF. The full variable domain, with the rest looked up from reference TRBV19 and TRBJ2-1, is DGGITQSPKYLFRKEGQNVTLSCEQNLNHDAMYWYRQDPGQGLRLIYYSQIVNDFQKGDIAEGYSVSREKKESFPLTVTSAQKNPTAFYLCASRLERGGGGGANEQFFGPGTRLTVL.